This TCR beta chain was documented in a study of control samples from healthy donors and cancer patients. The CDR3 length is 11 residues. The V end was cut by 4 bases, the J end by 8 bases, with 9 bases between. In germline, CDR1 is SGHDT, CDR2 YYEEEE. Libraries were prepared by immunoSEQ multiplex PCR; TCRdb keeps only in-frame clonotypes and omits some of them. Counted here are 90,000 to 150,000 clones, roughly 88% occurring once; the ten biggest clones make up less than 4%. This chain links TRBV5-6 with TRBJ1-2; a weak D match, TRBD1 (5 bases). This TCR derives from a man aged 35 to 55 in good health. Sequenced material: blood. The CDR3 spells CASSEGEGYTF. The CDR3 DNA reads TGTGCCAGCAGCGAAGGGGAGGGCTACACCTTC.